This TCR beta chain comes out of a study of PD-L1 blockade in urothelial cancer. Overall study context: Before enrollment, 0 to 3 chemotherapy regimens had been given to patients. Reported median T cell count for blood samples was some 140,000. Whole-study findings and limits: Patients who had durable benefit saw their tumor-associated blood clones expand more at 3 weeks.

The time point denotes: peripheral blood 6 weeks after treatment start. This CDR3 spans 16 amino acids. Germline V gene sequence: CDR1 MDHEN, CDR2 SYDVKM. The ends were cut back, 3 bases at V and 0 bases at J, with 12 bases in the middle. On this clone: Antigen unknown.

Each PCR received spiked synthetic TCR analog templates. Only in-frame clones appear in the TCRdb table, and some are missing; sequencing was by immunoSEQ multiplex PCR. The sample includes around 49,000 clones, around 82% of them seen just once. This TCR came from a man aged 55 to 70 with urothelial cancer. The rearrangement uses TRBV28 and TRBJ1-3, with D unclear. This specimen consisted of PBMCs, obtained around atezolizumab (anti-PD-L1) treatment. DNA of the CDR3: TGTGCCAGCAGTTTGGGCAAGGCCAACTCTGGAAACACCATATATTTT. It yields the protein CASSLGKANSGNTIYF.